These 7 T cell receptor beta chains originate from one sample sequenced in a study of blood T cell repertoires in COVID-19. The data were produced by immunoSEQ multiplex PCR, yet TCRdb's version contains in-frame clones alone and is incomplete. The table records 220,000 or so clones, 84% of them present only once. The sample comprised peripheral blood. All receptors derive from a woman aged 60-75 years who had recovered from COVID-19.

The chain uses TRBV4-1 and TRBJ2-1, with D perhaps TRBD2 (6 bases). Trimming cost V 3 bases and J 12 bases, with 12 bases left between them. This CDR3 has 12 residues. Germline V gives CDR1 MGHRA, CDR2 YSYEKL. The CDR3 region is CASSQGGSPQFF. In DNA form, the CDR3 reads TGCGCCAGCAGCCAGGGAGGTTCGCCGCAGTTCTTC.

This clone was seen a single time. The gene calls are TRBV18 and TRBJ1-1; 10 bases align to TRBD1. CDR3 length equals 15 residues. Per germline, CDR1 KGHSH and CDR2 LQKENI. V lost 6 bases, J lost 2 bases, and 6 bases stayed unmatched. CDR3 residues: CASSKDRGGNTEAFF. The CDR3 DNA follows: TGTGCCAGCTCTAAGGACAGGGGGGGTAACACTGAAGCTTTCTTT.

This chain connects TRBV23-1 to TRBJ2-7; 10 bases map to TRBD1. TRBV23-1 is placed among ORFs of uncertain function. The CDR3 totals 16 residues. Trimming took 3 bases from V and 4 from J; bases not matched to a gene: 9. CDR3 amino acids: CASSHPDRGDTYEQYF. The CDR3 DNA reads TGCGCCAGCAGTCACCCGGACAGGGGGGACACGTACGAGCAGTACTTC.

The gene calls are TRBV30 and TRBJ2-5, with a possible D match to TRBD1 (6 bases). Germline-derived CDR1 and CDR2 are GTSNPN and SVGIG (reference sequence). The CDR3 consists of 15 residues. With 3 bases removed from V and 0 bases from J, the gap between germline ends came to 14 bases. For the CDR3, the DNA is TGTGCCTGGAGCACAGGGCTCTCGTACCAAGAGACCCAGTACTTC. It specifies CAWSTGLSYQETQYF. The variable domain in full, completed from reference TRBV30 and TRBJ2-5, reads SQTIHQWPATLVQPVGSPLSLECTVEGTSNPNLYWYRQAAGRGLQLLFYSVGIGQISSEVPQNLSASRPQDRQFILSSKKLLLSDSGFYLCAWSTGLSYQETQYFGPGTRLLVL.

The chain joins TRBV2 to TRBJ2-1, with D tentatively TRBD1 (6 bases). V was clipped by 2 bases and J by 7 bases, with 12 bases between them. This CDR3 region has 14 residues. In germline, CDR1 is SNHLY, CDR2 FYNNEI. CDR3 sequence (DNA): TGTGCCAGCAGTGAATCGACAGGTGGTAATGAGCAGTTCTTC. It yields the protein CASSESTGGNEQFF.

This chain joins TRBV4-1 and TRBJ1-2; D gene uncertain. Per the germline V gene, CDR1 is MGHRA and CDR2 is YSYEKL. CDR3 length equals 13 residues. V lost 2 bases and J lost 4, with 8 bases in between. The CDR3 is CASSQSGFYGYTF. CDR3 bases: TGCGCCAGCAGCCAATCGGGGTTCTATGGCTACACCTTC.

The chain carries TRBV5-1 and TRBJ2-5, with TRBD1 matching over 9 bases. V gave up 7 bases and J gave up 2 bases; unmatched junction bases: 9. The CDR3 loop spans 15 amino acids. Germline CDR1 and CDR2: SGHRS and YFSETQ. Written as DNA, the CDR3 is TGCGCCAGCTTCCTCACCGGGACAGGGCAAGAGACCCAGTACTTC. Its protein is CASFLTGTGQETQYF.